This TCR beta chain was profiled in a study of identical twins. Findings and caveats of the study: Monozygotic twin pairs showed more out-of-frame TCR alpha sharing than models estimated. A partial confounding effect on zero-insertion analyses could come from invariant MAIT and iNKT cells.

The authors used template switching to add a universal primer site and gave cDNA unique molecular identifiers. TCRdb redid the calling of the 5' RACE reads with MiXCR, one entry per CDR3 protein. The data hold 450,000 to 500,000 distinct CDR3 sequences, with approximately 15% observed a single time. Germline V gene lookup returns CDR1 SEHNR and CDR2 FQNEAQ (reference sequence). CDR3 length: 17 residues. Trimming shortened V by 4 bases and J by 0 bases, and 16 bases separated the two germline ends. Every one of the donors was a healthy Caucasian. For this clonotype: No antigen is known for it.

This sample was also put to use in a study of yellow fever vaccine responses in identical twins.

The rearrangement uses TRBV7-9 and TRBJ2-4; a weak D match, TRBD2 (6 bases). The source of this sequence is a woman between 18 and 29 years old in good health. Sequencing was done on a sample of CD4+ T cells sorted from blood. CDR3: CASSWRGGSLAKNIQYF. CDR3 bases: TGTGCCAGCAGCTGGAGGGGCGGATCCTTAGCCAAAAACATTCAGTACTTC.